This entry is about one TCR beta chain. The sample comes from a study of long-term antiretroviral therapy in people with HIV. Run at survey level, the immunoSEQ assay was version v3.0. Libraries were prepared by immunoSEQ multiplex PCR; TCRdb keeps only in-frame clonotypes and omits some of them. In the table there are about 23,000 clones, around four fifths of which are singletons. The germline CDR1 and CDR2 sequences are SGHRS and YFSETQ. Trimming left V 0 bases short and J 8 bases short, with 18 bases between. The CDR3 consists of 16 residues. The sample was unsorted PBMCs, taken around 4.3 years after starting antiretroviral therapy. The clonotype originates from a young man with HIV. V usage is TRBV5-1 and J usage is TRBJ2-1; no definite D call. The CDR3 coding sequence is TGCGCCAGCAGCTTGGAGCACCCGGGTAGTAGGGATGAGCAGTTCTTC. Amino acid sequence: CASSLEHPGSRDEQFF.